The entry that follows covers one T cell receptor (beta chain) sequence. Authors' methods: Cell counts per sample came from amplifying reference gene primers. The repertoire was sequenced with immunoSEQ multiplex PCR; TCRdb's copy has only in-frame clones and lacks some. V and J calls and clone size follow that table, whereas D and trimming were derived from the DNA. The sample gives 240,000 or so clones, approximately 83% of which show up once; around 9.9% is in the top ten. This record comes from a study of blood T cell repertoires in COVID-19. About the research overall: Samples of COVID-19 (acute and convalescent) were obtained from the United States, Italy and Spain. PBMCs, B-cell-depleted T cells, or T cells provided the cDNA or gDNA that made up the material.

The sequence came from a woman of 80 years or more with acute or convalescent COVID-19. The material sequenced was peripheral blood.

The CDR3 nucleotides are TGTGCCAGCACCATCAGGGGACGGCTGCCCTATGGCTACACCTTC. Translating gives CASTIRGRLPYGYTF. The chain is built from TRBV28 and TRBJ1-2; a weak D match, TRBD1 (6 bases). V lost 7 bases to trimming and J lost 4 bases, with 19 bases between them. Germline V gives CDR1 MDHEN, CDR2 SYDVKM. The CDR3 has 15 amino acids.